Below are 10 T cell receptor beta chains sequenced from a single sample in a study of blood T cell repertoires in COVID-19. TCRdb's table, derived via immunoSEQ multiplex PCR, lists solely in-frame clones and lacks some. Among under 250,000 clones listed, approximately 86% were seen once. Sample: peripheral blood. These receptors all stem from a human donor in a cohort sampled during active COVID-19.

The rearrangement uses TRBV11-2 and TRBJ2-4, with 14 nucleotides matching TRBD2. The CDR3 covers 18 residues. The ends lost 4 bases at V and 4 bases at J; junction bases unmatched: 9. Germline V gives CDR1 SGHAT, CDR2 FQNNGV. This CDR3 is CASSSRGTSGRIKNIQYF. The CDR3 DNA sequence: TGTGCCAGCAGCTCACGGGGGACTAGCGGGAGAATAAAAAACATTCAGTACTTC.

The chain uses TRBV9 and TRBJ2-5; perhaps TRBD1 as D (5 bases). CDR1 and CDR2 from the germline V gene are SGDLS and YYNGEE. This CDR3 comprises 15 residues. Trimming took 4 bases from V and 0 from J, leaving 13 bases between them. This chain's CDR3 is CASSLLSGYQETQYF. The DNA for the CDR3 is TGTGCCAGCAGCTTATTATCAGGGTACCAAGAGACCCAGTACTTC.

The J gene is TRBJ2-1, the V gene TRBV7-2; 8 nucleotides align to TRBD2. Germline V lookup: CDR1 SGHTA, CDR2 FQGNSA. The CDR3 runs 15 residues. V trimming: 5 bases; J trimming: 2 bases; junction bases outside the gene matches: 5. The CDR3 DNA is TGTGCCAGCAGCCCCGGGGGGGGCGCCTACAATGAGCAGTTCTTC. It translates to CASSPGGGAYNEQFF.

The chain joins TRBV18 to TRBJ1-5; the D gene is possibly TRBD1 (6 bases). This CDR3 contains 14 residues. The V gene lost 3 bases and the J gene lost 6 bases, with 12 bases spanning the gap. Germline CDR1 is KGHSH and CDR2 is LQKENI. In DNA form, the CDR3 reads TGTGCCAGCTCACCGGACAGTAACATTCAGCCCCAGCATTTT. This sequence encodes CASSPDSNIQPQHF. The full variable domain, completed using reference TRBV18 and TRBJ1-5, is NAGVMQNPRHLVRRRGQEARLRCSPMKGHSHVYWYRQLPEEGLKFMVYLQKENIIDESGMPKERFSAEFPKEGPSILRIQQVVRGDSAAYFCASSPDSNIQPQHFGDGTRLSIL.

The J gene is TRBJ2-1, the V gene TRBV5-4; 8 bases are a match to TRBD2. The CDR3 loop spans 15 amino acids. Germline CDR1 is SGHNT and CDR2 is YYREEE (reference sequence). Trimming removed 5 bases from V and 6 bases from J; junction bases left unmatched: 10. In DNA form, the CDR3 reads TGTGCCAGCAGAGCTGGGACTAGAGGGAGCAATGAGCAGTTCTTC. Its protein is CASRAGTRGSNEQFF. The full variable domain, completed using reference TRBV5-4 and TRBJ2-1, is ETGVTQSPTHLIKTRGQQVTLRCSSQSGHNTVSWYQQALGQGPQFIFQYYREEENGRGNFPPRFSGLQFPNYSSELNVNALELDDSALYLCASRAGTRGSNEQFFGPGTRLTVL.

V is TRBV28 and J is TRBJ1-5; D call uncertain. Deletions cut 7 bases from V and 3 bases from J, with 10 bases between. Germline V lookup: CDR1 MDHEN, CDR2 SYDVKM. The CDR3 totals 13 residues. The CDR3 bases are TGTGCCAGCAAGTTCGGGATCAATCAGCCCCAGCATTTT. It encodes CASKFGINQPQHF. Using reference TRBV28 and TRBJ1-5 for the parts outside the CDR3, the full variable domain is DVKVTQSSRYLVKRTGEKVFLECVQDMDHENMFWYRQDPGLGLRLIYFSYDVKMKEKGDIPEGYSVSREKKERFSLILESASTNQTSMYLCASKFGINQPQHFGDGTRLSIL.

CDR3 nucleotide sequence: TGTGCCAGCAGTAGGAGTGGCTACACCTTC. It codes for CASSRSGYTF. This chain links TRBV12-3 or TRBV12-4 with TRBJ1-2; D is unresolved. The CDR3 runs to 10 residues. Trimming shortened V by 5 bases and J by 7 bases, and 5 bases separated the two germline ends.

V is TRBV11-2 and J is TRBJ1-4; tentatively, D is TRBD1 (5 bases). V lost 1 base and J lost 8, with 8 bases in between. Looked up from germline, CDR1 is SGHAT and CDR2 is FQNNGV. The CDR3 contains 13 residues. CDR3 in DNA: TGTGCCAGCAGCTTAGGACAGAGGGAAAAACTGTTTTTT. Amino acid sequence: CASSLGQREKLFF.

J is TRBJ2-5 and V is TRBV11-2; TRBD1 is a possible D gene (6 bases). The CDR3 contains 14 residues. Trimming took off 2 bases at V and 6 bases at J, with 13 bases between the two ends. Germline V gene lookup returns CDR1 SGHAT and CDR2 FQNNGV. The CDR3 DNA reads as TGTGCCAGCAGCTTACCAACAGGGTTGAAGACCCAGTACTTC. Amino acids: CASSLPTGLKTQYF.

The chain carries TRBV19 and TRBJ1-6; 11 positions agree with TRBD1. V was clipped by 3 bases and J by 1 base; unmatched bases: 8. The length of the CDR3 is 19 residues. Germline-derived CDR1 and CDR2 are LNHDA and SQIVND (reference sequence). Here the CDR3 reads CASSIGQGARRSYNSPLHF. The CDR3 DNA is TGTGCCAGTAGTATCGGACAGGGGGCGCGTAGGTCCTATAATTCACCCCTCCACTTT.